There are a few counts of the clone carrying this TCR beta chain. The data were obtained in a study of blood T cell repertoires in COVID-19. Generated by immunoSEQ multiplex PCR, the TCRdb table keeps only in-frame clones and is missing some. This sample has 200,000 to 250,000 clones, with around 87% found just once. The CDR3 runs to 13 residues. The V gene's germline CDR1 is MNHEY and CDR2 SVGAGI. With 6 bases removed from V and 5 bases from J, the gap between germline ends came to 13 bases. Sequencing used peripheral blood. The origin of this receptor is a man in his sixties with acute or convalescent COVID-19. The chain links TRBV6-5 to TRBJ1-1; a weak D match, TRBD1 (5 bases). CDR3 nucleotide sequence: TGTGCCAGCAGGAGGGACTTATTTACTGAAGCTTTCTTT. It encodes CASRRDLFTEAFF.